This TCR beta chain was recovered during a study of T cell responses to AZD1222 COVID-19 vaccine (dated by TCRdb to about 2021). With regard to the full study: AZD1222 recipients with second doses at about 4 weeks or about 12 weeks were pooled, because spike-specific TCR depth and breadth did not differ between schedules. A total of approximately 240 trial participants underwent TCR sequencing, of whom 200 to 220 received two doses of AZD1222 and about 26 received two doses of the MenACWY control vaccine. Enrollment into the trials was organized by age into subgroups of 18-55, 56-69 and 70-plus years, and those subgroups contained about 160, 30 and 59 TCR-sequenced participants, respectively. The paper as a whole reports these results and caveats: Spike-specific TCR breadth and depth rose significantly after two AZD1222 doses compared with day 0 and with MenACWY recipients. Participants were mostly white British, with more females than males. The authors suggested clonal diversity may have been underestimated. The whole spike protein was spanned by vaccine-associated CD4 TCRs, and dominant responses were seen in regions 160-218 and 743-854. Nearly half of unique spike-specific TCRs reportedly recognized epitopes outside regions mutated in the B.1.351 and B.1.1.7 variants. Conclusions about previously exposed vaccinees are limited, since just a handful of AZD1222 recipients were seropositive for SARS-CoV-2 at baseline. Because no day 14 peak-response samples were available, the repertoires could be characterized only after the peak T cell response. The 56-69-year group was small, and its depth increase did not reach significance, likely because of low power.

The CDR3, from cysteine to phenylalanine, totals 13 residues. The entry retains the CDR3 DNA only, 39 bases that are in frame from base 1. Per the germline V gene, SGDLS is the CDR1 and YYNGEE is the CDR2. At the junction V is shortened by 3 bases and J by 6 bases, with 9 bases in between. Worth noting for this clone: The clone's antigen remains unknown. The input lacks base qualities; no much larger clone sits a single base away.

The CDR3 regions of human TCRbeta chains were analyzed by immunosequencing. As for the authors' bioinformatics: TCRs in the repertoires were matched against a reference library of SARS-CoV-2-specific TCRs that had been generated with the MIRA antigen-specificity platform. Breadth was defined as the fraction of unique TCRs that were SARS-CoV-2-associated. Depth was defined as the fraction of total T cells that were SARS-CoV-2-associated. Using the MIRA data, each spike-specific TCR was mapped to the spike region that the TCR reacts to and placed in a CD4 or CD8 class. Log10-transformed breadth and depth values were compared by one-way ANOVA with Sidak's multiple comparisons tests. Drawn from immuneACCESS, this table holds only the in-frame rearrangements with V and J called that TCRdb kept. Clones are partly lost; checked studies trace under half to an unresolved V gene and leave the rest unexplained. The V and J calls and the clone size are those of that table, but D and trimming were determined from the DNA. The sample contains roughly 180,000 clones, approximately 90% of them found a single time. The ten biggest clones cover 2.6% of the sample.

The time point label here, explained by the study, means: baseline before first vaccination. Samples from vaccinated people were obtained from the UK trials COV001 and COV002, which included a single-blind randomized controlled phase 2/3 trial of AZD1222 (ChAdOx1 nCoV-19) in healthy adults. Trial participant PBMC samples were collected at day 0 and day 28 after the second dose for TCRbeta chain sequencing. The sequenced sample was peripheral blood, obtained on day 0 of AZD1222 vaccination. The receptor was derived from an adult in good health. Recombination joined TRBV9 with TRBJ2-2, and the D gene may be TRBD1, 5 bases matching. The CDR3 has the sequence CASSAVRAGELFF. The sequence in DNA is TGTGCCAGCAGCGCTGTCAGGGCCGGGGAGCTGTTTTTT.